This T cell receptor beta chain was retrieved from a study of siplizumab effects on memory and regulatory T cells. TCRdb's table, derived via immunoSEQ multiplex PCR, lists solely in-frame clones and lacks some. The table has about 120,000 clones, 85% to 95% seen once; the top ten hold over 0.15%. The sequence derives from a human donor in good health. Sequencing was done on a sample of non-Treg CD4+ T cells sorted from blood.

Here the CDR3 reads CASSPRGVYTEAFF. CDR3 sequence (DNA): TGTGCCAGCTCACCAAGGGGAGTGTACACTGAAGCTTTCTTT. The chain recombines TRBV18 with TRBJ1-1; tentative D call: TRBD1 (5 bases). This CDR3 is 14 amino acids long. V lost 2 bases and J 3 bases, leaving 10 bases between the germline ends. The germline gives CDR1 KGHSH, CDR2 LQKENI.